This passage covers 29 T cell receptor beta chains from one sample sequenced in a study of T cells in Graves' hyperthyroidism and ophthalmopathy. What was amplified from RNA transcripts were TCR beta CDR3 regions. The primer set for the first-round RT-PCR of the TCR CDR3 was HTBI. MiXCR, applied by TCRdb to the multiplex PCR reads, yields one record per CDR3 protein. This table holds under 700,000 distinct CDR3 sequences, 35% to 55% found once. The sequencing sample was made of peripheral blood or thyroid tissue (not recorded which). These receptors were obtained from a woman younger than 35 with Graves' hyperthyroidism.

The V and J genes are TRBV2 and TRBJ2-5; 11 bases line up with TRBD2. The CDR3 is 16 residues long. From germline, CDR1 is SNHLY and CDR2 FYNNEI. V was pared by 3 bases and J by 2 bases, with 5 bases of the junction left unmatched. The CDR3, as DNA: TGTGCCAGCAGTGATGCTTTAGCGGGAGGGCAAGAGACCCAGTACTTC. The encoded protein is CASSDALAGGQETQYF.

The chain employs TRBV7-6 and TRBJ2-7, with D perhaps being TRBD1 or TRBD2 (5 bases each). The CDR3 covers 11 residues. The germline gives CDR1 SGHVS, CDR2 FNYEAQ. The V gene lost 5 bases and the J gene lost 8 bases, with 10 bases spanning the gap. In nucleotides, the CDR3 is TGTGCCAGCAGCGGGGCTAGCCAGCAGTACTTC. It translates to CASSGASQQYF.

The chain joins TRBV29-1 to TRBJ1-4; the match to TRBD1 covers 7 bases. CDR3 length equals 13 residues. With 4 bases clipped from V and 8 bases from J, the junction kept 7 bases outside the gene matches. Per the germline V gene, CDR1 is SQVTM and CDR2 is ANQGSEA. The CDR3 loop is CSVVAGQTEKLFF. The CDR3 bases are TGCAGCGTTGTAGCGGGACAGACCGAAAAACTGTTTTTT.

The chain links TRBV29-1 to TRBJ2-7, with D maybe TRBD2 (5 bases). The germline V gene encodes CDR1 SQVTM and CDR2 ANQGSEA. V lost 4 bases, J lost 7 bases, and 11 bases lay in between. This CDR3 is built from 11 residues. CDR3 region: CSVVPGNEQYF. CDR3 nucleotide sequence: TGCAGCGTTGTGCCCGGGAATGAGCAGTACTTC.

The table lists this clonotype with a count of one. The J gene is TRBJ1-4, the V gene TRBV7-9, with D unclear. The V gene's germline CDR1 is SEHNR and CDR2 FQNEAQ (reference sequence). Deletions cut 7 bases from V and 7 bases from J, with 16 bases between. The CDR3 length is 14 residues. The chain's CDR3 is CASTRGEPSEKLFF. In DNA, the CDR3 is TGTGCCAGCACCCGGGGAGAACCGAGTGAAAAACTGTTTTTT.

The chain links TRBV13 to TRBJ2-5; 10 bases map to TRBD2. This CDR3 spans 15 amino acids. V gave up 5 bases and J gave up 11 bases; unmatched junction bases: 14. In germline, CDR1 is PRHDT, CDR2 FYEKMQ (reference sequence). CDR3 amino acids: CASSETGTSALEQYF. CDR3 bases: TGTGCCAGCAGCGAAACCGGGACTAGCGCCCTGGAGCAGTACTTC.

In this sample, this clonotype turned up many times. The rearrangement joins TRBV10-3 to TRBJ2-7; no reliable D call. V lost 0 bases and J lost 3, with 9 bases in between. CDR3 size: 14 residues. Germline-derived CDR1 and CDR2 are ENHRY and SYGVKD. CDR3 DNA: TGTGCCATCAGTGAGTCTGGCCTGAACTACGAGCAGTACTTC. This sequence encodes CAISESGLNYEQYF.

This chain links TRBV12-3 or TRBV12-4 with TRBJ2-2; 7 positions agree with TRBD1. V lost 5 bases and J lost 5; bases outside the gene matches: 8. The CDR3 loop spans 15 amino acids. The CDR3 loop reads CASSRQGLGTGELFF. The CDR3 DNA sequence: TGTGCCAGCAGTCGACAGGGATTGGGTACCGGGGAGCTGTTTTTT.

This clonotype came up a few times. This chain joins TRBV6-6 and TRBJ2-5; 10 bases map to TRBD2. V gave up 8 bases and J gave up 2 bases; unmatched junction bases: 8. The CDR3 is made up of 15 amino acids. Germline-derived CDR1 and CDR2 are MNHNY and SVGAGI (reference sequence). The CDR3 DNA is TGTGCCAGCCAAAGTCCTAGCGGGGGACAAGAGACCCAGTACTTC. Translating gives CASQSPSGGQETQYF.

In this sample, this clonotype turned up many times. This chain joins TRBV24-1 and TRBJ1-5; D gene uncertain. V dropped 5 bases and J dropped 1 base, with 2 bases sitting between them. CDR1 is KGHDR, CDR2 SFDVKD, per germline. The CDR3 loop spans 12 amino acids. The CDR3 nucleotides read TGTGCCACCAGTGGCAGCAATCAGCCCCAGCATTTT. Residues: CATSGSNQPQHF.

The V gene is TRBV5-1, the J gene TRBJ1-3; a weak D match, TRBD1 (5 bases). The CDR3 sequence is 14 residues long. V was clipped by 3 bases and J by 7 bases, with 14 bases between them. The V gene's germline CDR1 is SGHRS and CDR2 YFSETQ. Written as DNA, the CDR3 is TGCGCCAGCAGCTCGACCAGGGCCGGGAACACCATATATTTT. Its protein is CASSSTRAGNTIYF.

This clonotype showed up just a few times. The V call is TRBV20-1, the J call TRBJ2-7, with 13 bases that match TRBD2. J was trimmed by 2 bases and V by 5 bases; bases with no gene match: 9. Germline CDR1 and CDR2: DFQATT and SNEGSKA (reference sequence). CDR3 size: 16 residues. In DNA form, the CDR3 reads TGCAGTGCTGGGATCCGGACTAGCGGGAGTACCTACGAGCAGTACTTC. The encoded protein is CSAGIRTSGSTYEQYF.

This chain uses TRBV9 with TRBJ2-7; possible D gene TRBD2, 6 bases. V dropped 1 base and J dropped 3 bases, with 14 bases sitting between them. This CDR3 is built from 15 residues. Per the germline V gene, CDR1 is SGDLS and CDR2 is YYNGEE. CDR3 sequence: CASSVMGGFGYEQYF. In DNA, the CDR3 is TGTGCCAGCAGCGTAATGGGGGGATTCGGCTACGAGCAGTACTTC.

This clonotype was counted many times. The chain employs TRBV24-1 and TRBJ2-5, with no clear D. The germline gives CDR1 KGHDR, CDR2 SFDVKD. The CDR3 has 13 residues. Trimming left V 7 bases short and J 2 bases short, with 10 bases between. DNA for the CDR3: TGTGCCACCAGAAGGACGGCGCAAGAGACCCAGTACTTC. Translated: CATRRTAQETQYF.

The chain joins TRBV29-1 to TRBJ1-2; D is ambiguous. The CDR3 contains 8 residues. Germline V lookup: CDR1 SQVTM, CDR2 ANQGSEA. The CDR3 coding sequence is TGCAGTGCTGTGGTCTACACCTTC. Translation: CSAVVYTF.

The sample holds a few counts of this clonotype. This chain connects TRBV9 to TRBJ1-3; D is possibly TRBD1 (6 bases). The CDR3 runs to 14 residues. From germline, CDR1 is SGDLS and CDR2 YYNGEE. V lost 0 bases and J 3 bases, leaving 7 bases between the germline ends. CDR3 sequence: CASSVEGGGNTIYF. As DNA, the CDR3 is TGTGCCAGCAGCGTAGAAGGGGGTGGAAACACCATATATTTT.

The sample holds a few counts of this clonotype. CDR3 region: CASSTVGSNQPQHF. Here the CDR3 DNA reads TGTGCCAGCAGCACGGTGGGGAGCAATCAGCCCCAGCATTTT. The chain carries TRBV5-6 and TRBJ1-5; D remains unclear. The germline V gene encodes CDR1 SGHDT and CDR2 YYEEEE. There are 14 residues in the CDR3. The ends were cut back, 4 bases at V and 1 base at J, with 9 bases in the middle.

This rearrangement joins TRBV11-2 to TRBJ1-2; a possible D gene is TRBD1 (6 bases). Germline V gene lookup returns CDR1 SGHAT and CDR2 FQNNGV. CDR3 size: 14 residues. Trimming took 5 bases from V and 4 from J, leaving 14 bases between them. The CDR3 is CASSQGDIVYGYTF. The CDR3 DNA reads TGTGCCAGCAGCCAAGGGGACATAGTCTATGGCTACACCTTC.

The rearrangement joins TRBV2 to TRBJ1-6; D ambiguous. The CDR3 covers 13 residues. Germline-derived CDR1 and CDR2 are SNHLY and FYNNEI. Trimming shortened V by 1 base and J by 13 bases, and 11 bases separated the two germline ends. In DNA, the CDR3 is TGTGCCAGCAGTGAAGGGGTTGGTTTGCCCCTCCACTTT. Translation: CASSEGVGLPLHF.

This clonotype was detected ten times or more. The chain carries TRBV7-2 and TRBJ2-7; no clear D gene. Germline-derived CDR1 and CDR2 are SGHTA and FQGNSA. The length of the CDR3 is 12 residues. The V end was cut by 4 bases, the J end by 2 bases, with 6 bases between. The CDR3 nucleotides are TGTGCCAGCAGCTCCCACCCCTACGAGCAGTACTTC. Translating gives CASSSHPYEQYF.

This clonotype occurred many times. CDR3 sequence: CATSSGQGAGSPLHF. CDR3 coding DNA: TGTGCCACCAGCAGTGGACAGGGGGCAGGCTCACCCCTCCACTTT. J is TRBJ1-6 and V is TRBV15; 11 nucleotides align to TRBD1. CDR1 and CDR2 from the germline V gene are LNHNV and YYDKDF (reference sequence). V gave up 3 bases and J gave up 10 bases; unmatched junction bases: 5. The CDR3 has 15 residues.

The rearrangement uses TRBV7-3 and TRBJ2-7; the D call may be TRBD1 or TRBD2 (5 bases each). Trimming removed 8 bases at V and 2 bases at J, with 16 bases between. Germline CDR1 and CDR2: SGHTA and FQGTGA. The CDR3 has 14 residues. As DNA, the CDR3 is TGTGCCAGCCGGGGCCGCGGCTCCGCCTACGAGCAGTACTTC. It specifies CASRGRGSAYEQYF.

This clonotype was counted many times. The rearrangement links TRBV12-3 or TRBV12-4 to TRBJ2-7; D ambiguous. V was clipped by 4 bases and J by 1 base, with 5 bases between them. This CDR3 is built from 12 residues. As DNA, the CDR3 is TGTGCCAGCAGTTACCTGTCCTACGAGCAGTACTTC. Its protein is CASSYLSYEQYF.

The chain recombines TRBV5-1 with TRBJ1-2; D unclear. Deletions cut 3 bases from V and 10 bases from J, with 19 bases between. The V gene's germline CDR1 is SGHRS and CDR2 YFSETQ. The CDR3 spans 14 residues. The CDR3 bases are TGCGCCAGCAGCTCGGGTGACATTCTGCAGCCCTACACCTTC. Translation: CASSSGDILQPYTF. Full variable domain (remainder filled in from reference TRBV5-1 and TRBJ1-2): KAGVTQTPRYLIKTRGQQVTLSCSPISGHRSVSWYQQTPGQGLQFLFEYFSETQRNKGNFPGRFSGRQFSNSRSEMNVSTLELGDSALYLCASSSGDILQPYTFGSGTRLTVV.

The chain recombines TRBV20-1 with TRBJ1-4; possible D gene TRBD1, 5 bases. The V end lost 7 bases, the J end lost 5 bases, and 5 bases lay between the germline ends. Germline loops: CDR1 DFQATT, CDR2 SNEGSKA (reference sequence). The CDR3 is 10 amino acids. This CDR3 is CSGGNEKLFF. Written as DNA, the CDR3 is TGCAGTGGGGGGAATGAAAAACTGTTTTTT.

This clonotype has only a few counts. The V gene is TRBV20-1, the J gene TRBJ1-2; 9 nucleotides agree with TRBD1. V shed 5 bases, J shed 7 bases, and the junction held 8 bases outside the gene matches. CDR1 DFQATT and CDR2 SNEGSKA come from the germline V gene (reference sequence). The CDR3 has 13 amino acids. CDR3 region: CSADPGTGSGYTF. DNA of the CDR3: TGCAGTGCTGACCCCGGGACAGGGTCTGGCTACACCTTC.

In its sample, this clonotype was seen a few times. CDR3 DNA: TGTGCCAGCAGCCGGGACGGCGCTAACTATGGCTACACCTTC. Its protein product is CASSRDGANYGYTF. The chain uses TRBV7-2 and TRBJ1-2; a weak D match, TRBD1 (5 bases). The CDR3 is made up of 14 amino acids. The V end lost 5 bases, the J end lost 0 bases, and 10 bases lay between the germline ends. Per the germline V gene, CDR1 is SGHTA and CDR2 is FQGNSA.

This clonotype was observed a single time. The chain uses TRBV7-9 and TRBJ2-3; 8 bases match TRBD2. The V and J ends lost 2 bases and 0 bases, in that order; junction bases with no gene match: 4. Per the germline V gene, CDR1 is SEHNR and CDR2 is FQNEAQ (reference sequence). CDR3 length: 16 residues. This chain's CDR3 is CASSLLASGSTDTQYF. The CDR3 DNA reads TGTGCCAGCAGCTTATTGGCTAGCGGGAGCACAGATACGCAGTATTTT.

The CDR3 nucleotides read TGTGCCAGCAGCCCGGGACTAGCGGGAGGTTTGGAGACCCAGTACTTC. Translation gives CASSPGLAGGLETQYF. V and J are TRBV7-2 and TRBJ2-5; 15 bases match TRBD2. This CDR3 is built from 16 residues. Germline V gives CDR1 SGHTA, CDR2 FQGNSA. The V gene end was trimmed by 5 bases and the J gene end by 5 bases; junction bases not matched to a gene: 6.